This TCR beta chain was identified during a study of neurological immune-mediated disorders (dated by TCRdb to between 2019 and 2020). At the level of the whole study: Peripheral blood TCR-beta repertoires from HTLV-I-associated myelopathy (HAM/TSP) patients, multiple sclerosis patients and healthy controls were compared by UMI-based sequencing. Alongside PBMC samples, the set of around 99 TCR-beta libraries contained longitudinal samples, technical triplicates, and paired CD4+ and CD8+ T-cell subsets that had been sorted. The cohort included approximately 68 subjects: 14 with HAM/TSP, around 35 with multiple sclerosis, and around 20 healthy controls. The paper's findings and limits, for the study overall: TCR clonal expansion was highest in HAM/TSP patients and lowest in MS patients, with MS patients falling below even healthy controls. Across subjects, expanded clones never shared an identical CDR3 amino acid sequence, which suggests that the TCR-beta repertoires in every group were private.

Libraries from unsorted PBMCs were made from 2 million PBMCs kept in RNAlater at -80 degrees C until RNA extraction. Peripheral blood was subjected to Ficoll-Hypaque density gradient centrifugation to isolate PBMCs, which were then cryopreserved in liquid nitrogen. On this clonotype itself: Its antigen target is currently unknown. The junction and the germline gene differ at one end; a read error may be behind it.

cDNA was synthesized by template-switch 5'RACE using a primer with a 10-nucleotide random unique molecular identifier that tagged each TCR transcript. Every sequencing run covered 15-18 subjects and yielded more than 180 million TCR-beta sequences. The RNeasy kit was used to extract total RNA. The KAPA Real-time Library Amplification kit was used to amplify TCR-beta VDJ regions with primers targeting the TCR constant region and the 5'RACE anchor. A first PCR added sample indexes and Illumina adaptors, after which a second PCR increased the library yield. After Ampure bead purification, the roughly 650 bp TCR product was size-selected on a 2% E-gel SizeSelection system. Before pooling, library quality was assessed on a Bioanalyzer, concentration was determined with Qubit, and library quantification was performed with the Kapa Library Quantification kit. An Illumina HiSeq 2500 sequenced the libraries paired-end 2 x 150 bp. To increase sequence diversity, about 23-30% phiX was spiked into each library pool. The original methods were these. Quality-filtered reads were processed with the UMI-based MiGEC pipeline, and over 75% of raw TCR sequences were removed by the MiGEC pipeline during error correction. IMGT germline references were used for alignment of VDJ genes, and clonotypes were defined by a unique CDR3 amino acid sequence together with V-J genes. Clonal expansion, Shannon diversity, and CDR3 relatedness (CalcPairwiseDistances, ClusterSamples) were evaluated with VDJtools, and phylogenetic trees were built with CLCbio workbench. Using coefficient-of-variation modelling across technical triplicates, the study counted a clone as expanded if it had at least 8 unique UMIs. TCRdb reran the public reads through fastp at Q25 and MiXCR, keeping productive beta chains. Duplicate CDR3 protein sequences are folded into a single record with the most common DNA and genes. In this record, the V and J calls reflect TCRdb's handling and not the investigators' own analysis. The sample contains 48,000 or so distinct CDR3 sequences, 10% of them found a single time. Clones ranked in the top ten supply 21% of the sample.

CDR1 LGHNA and CDR2 YSLEER were looked up in the germline V gene. The CDR3, cysteine through phenylalanine, is 15 amino acids long. CDR3 DNA only is kept here, 45 bases in frame from base 1. In this chain, TRBV4-3 is recombined with TRBJ1-4; the D gene is not confidently resolved. Sample: PBMCs. This TCR derives from a woman between 40 and 55 years old with HTLV-1-associated myelopathy (HAM/TSP). The bases are TGCGCCAGTAGCCAAGTATGGAGTTATAATGAAAAACTGTTTTTT. It translates as CASSQVWSYNEKLFF.